Listed below are T cell receptor beta chains from one sample, sequenced in a study of cytomegalovirus exposure and HLA in healthy donors. Clones were read by immunoSEQ multiplex PCR, and TCRdb kept only the in-frame ones, dropping some. The data hold approximately 190,000 clones, with approximately 81% observed a single time. Material for sequencing was PBMCs. These receptors all stem from a boy between 10 and 17 years old in good health and CMV-seronegative. Both conserved end residues are trimmed from each CDR3. The order of the fields is J gene, V gene, CDR3 protein.

>TRBJ1-4|TRBV19
ASSLSGTGYEKLF
>TRBJ2-1|TRBV19
ASSPPGISYNEQF
>TRBJ2-3|TRBV19
ASSIRTGITDTQY
>TRBJ2-3|TRBV5-1
ASSFTGQGRSTDTQY
>TRBJ1-3|TRBV30
AWSHTGNTIY
>TRBJ2-5|TRBV2
ASMGQGGVGETQY
>TRBJ2-1|TRBV5-1
ASSLELEGAIYNEQF
>TRBJ2-7|TRBV13
ASSFAGPGREQY
>TRBJ1-6|TRBV27
ASSPRGARYSPLH
>TRBJ1-3|TRBV30
AWSGGGSGNTIY
>TRBJ2-4|TRBV4-1
ASSPGQKNIQY
>TRBJ2-7|TRBV5-1
ASRDVGGPSYEQY
>TRBJ1-1|TRBV27
ASSFRLNTEAF
>TRBJ2-7|TRBV4-1
ASSRGLAAYEQY
>TRBJ2-7|TRBV7-6
ASSLEEGAGPY